These 9 T cell receptor beta chains were all obtained from the same sample, sequenced in a study of blood T cell repertoires in COVID-19. TCRdb's table, derived via immunoSEQ multiplex PCR, lists solely in-frame clones and lacks some. The table has around 150,000 clones, 90% to 95% seen once; the top ten hold 3.5% to 5%. Sequencing was performed on peripheral blood. These receptors all come from a woman aged 45-65 years with acute or convalescent COVID-19.

The chain is built from TRBV5-6 and TRBJ1-6; 11 nucleotides agree with TRBD1. Germline values: CDR1 SGHDT, CDR2 YYEEEE. This CDR3 is built from 15 residues. Trimming took 4 bases from V and 5 from J; bases not matched to a gene: 2. This CDR3 reads CASSRGQGDNSPLHF. CDR3 sequence (DNA): TGTGCCAGCAGCCGGGGACAGGGGGATAATTCACCCCTCCACTTT.

The chain carries TRBV5-1 and TRBJ1-2; D may be TRBD1 (5 bases). The CDR3 is 15 residues long. Germline loops: CDR1 SGHRS, CDR2 YFSETQ. Trimming took off 0 bases at V and 6 bases at J, with 15 bases between the two ends. The CDR3 here is CASSLAGGKEDGYTF. Here the CDR3 DNA reads TGCGCCAGCAGCTTGGCCGGGGGAAAGGAAGATGGCTACACCTTC. Using reference TRBV5-1 and TRBJ1-2 for the parts outside the CDR3, the full variable domain is KAGVTQTPRYLIKTRGQQVTLSCSPISGHRSVSWYQQTPGQGLQFLFEYFSETQRNKGNFPGRFSGRQFSNSRSEMNVSTLELGDSALYLCASSLAGGKEDGYTFGSGTRLTVV.

The chain links TRBV9 to TRBJ2-2; TRBD2 agrees at 7 bases. There are 16 residues in the CDR3. The germline CDR1 and CDR2 sequences are SGDLS and YYNGEE. Unmatched junction bases numbered 7, after V lost 1 base and J lost 4 bases. DNA of the CDR3: TGTGCCAGCAGCGTATACGGGGGGACTTCCACCGGGGAGCTGTTTTTT. It encodes CASSVYGGTSTGELFF.

The chain is built from TRBV19 and TRBJ1-5; D is possibly TRBD1 (5 bases). Trimming removed 5 bases from V and 4 bases from J, with 12 bases in between. The CDR3 contains 14 residues. Per germline, CDR1 LNHDA and CDR2 SQIVND (reference sequence). Written as DNA, the CDR3 is TGTGCCAGTAGTGGGCAGGGCCGGAATCAGCCCCAGCATTTT. Translation: CASSGQGRNQPQHF. Based on the CDR3 plus reference TRBV19 and TRBJ1-5, the full variable domain is DGGITQSPKYLFRKEGQNVTLSCEQNLNHDAMYWYRQDPGQGLRLIYYSQIVNDFQKGDIAEGYSVSREKKESFPLTVTSAQKNPTAFYLCASSGQGRNQPQHFGDGTRLSIL.

The chain has TRBV19 and TRBJ1-4, with D possibly matching TRBD1 (6 bases). The CDR3 covers 15 residues. Germline assignment: CDR1 LNHDA and CDR2 SQIVND (reference sequence). Trimming pared 6 bases from V and 4 bases from J, leaving 15 bases between. CDR3 amino acids: CASSPRTAGNEKLFF. The CDR3 region has the DNA TGTGCCAGTAGCCCCCGGACAGCCGGTAATGAAAAACTGTTTTTT. Complete variable domain (other parts from reference TRBV19 and TRBJ1-4): DGGITQSPKYLFRKEGQNVTLSCEQNLNHDAMYWYRQDPGQGLRLIYYSQIVNDFQKGDIAEGYSVSREKKESFPLTVTSAQKNPTAFYLCASSPRTAGNEKLFFGSGTQLSVL.

The CDR3 region is CASSYQGMNTEAFF. For the CDR3, the DNA is TGTGCCAGCAGTTACCAGGGTATGAACACTGAAGCTTTCTTT. The chain uses TRBV6-5 and TRBJ1-1, with D perhaps TRBD1 (5 bases). In germline, CDR1 is MNHEY, CDR2 SVGAGI. V gave up 2 bases and J gave up 0 bases, with 7 bases separating them. This CDR3 is built from 14 residues.

This clone is a singleton in its sample. The rearrangement links TRBV15 to TRBJ2-1; D gene ambiguous. CDR3 length equals 17 residues. V shed 0 bases and J shed 0 bases, with 12 bases lying between them. The germline gives CDR1 LNHNV, CDR2 YYDKDF (reference sequence). The CDR3 DNA sequence: TGTGCCACCAGCAGAGATATAGGAGTGAGCTCCTACAATGAGCAGTTCTTC. It translates to CATSRDIGVSSYNEQFF.

The chain joins TRBV19 to TRBJ1-6; D might be TRBD1 (6 bases). This CDR3 contains 15 residues. Germline CDR1 LNHDA, CDR2 SQIVND (reference sequence). V was cut by 1 base and J by 5 bases, with 9 bases left in between. This chain's CDR3 is CASSIASGDNSPLHF. The CDR3 DNA reads TGTGCCAGTAGTATAGCATCAGGGGATAATTCACCCCTCCACTTT.

The V gene is TRBV7-9, the J gene TRBJ1-3, with TRBD1 matching over 7 bases. There are 14 residues in the CDR3. The V gene's germline CDR1 is SEHNR and CDR2 FQNEAQ (reference sequence). V lost 5 bases to trimming and J lost 3 bases; unmatched junction nucleotides: 4. The CDR3 DNA reads as TGTGCCAGCAGCGAAGACAGGGATGGAAACACCATATATTTT. Translating gives CASSEDRDGNTIYF.